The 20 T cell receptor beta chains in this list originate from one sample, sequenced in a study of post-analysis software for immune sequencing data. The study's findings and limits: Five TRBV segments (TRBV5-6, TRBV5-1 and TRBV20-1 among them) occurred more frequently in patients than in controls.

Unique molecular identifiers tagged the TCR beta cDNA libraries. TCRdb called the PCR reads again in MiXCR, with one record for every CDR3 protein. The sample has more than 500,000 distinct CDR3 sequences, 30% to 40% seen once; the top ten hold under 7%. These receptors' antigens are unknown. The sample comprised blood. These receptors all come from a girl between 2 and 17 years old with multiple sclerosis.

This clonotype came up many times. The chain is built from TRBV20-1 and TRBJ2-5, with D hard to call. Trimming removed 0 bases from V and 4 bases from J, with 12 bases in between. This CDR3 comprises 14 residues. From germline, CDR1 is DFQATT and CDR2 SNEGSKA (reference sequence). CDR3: CSARDPVISETQYF. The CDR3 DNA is TGCAGTGCTAGAGATCCGGTGATATCAGAGACCCAGTACTTC.

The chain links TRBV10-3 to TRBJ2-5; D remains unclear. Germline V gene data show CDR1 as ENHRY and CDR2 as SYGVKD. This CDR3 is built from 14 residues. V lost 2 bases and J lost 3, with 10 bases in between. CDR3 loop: CAISEEAVEETQYF. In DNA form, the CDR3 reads TGTGCCATCAGTGAGGAGGCAGTCGAAGAGACCCAGTACTTC.

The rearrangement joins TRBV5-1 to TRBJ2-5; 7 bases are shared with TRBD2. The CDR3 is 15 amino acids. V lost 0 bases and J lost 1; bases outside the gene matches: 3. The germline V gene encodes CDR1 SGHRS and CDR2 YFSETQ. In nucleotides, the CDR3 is TGCGCCAGCAGCTTGGAGGCGGGGGTCCAAGAGACCCAGTACTTC. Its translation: CASSLEAGVQETQYF. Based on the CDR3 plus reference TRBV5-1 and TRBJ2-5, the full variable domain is KAGVTQTPRYLIKTRGQQVTLSCSPISGHRSVSWYQQTPGQGLQFLFEYFSETQRNKGNFPGRFSGRQFSNSRSEMNVSTLELGDSALYLCASSLEAGVQETQYFGPGTRLLVL.

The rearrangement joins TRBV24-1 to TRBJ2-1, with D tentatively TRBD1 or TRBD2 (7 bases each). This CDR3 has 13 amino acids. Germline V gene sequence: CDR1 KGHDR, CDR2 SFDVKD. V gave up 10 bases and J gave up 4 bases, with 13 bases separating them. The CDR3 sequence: CATQGGRYNEQFF. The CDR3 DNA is TGTGCCACGCAGGGGGGGAGATACAATGAGCAGTTCTTC.

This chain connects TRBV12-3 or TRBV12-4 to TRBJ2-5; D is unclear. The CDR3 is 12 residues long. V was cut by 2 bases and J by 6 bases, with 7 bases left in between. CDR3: CASSLKRQTQYF. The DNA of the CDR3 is TGTGCCAGCAGTTTAAAGAGGCAGACCCAGTACTTC.

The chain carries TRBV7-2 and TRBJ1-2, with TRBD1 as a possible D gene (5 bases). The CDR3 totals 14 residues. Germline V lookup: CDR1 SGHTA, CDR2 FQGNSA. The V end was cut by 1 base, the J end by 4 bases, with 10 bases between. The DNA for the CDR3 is TGTGCCAGCAGCTTAGACGACAGTCGCTATGGCTACACCTTC. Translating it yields CASSLDDSRYGYTF.

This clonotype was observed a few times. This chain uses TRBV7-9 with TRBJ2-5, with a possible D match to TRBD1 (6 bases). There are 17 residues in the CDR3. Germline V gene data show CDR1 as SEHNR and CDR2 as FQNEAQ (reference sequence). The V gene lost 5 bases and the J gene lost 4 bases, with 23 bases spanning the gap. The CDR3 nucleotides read TGTGCCAGCAGCCCTGGTTGGGGTCAGGGGACCCCAGAGACCCAGTACTTC. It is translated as CASSPGWGQGTPETQYF.

The CDR3 sequence: CASRGFATQYF. CDR3 nucleotide sequence: TGTGCCAGCAGGGGGTTTGCGACCCAGTACTTC. This chain uses TRBV12-3 or TRBV12-4 with TRBJ2-5, with no clear D. V was pared by 6 bases and J by 7 bases, with 9 bases between. There are 11 residues in the CDR3.

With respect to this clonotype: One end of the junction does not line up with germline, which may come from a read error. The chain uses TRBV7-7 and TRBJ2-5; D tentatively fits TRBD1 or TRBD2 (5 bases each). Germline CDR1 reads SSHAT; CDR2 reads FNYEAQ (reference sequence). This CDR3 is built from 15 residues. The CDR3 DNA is TGTGCTAGCAGCTTAGTTGGGACGAGGGACGAGACCCAGTACTTC. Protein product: CASSLVGTRDETQYF.

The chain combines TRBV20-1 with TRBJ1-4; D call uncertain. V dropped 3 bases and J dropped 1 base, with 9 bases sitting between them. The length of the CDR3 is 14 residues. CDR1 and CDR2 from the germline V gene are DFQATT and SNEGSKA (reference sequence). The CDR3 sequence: CSASEGLTNEKLFF. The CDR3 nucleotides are TGCAGTGCTAGCGAGGGATTAACTAATGAAAAACTGTTTTTT.

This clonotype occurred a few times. The CDR3 here is CASSLDATGVGPRGRGYTF. CDR3 bases: TGTGCCAGCAGCTTAGACGCGACAGGGGTCGGGCCCAGGGGCCGCGGCTACACCTTC. The V gene is TRBV7-2, the J gene TRBJ1-2; TRBD1 agrees at 8 bases. CDR1 and CDR2 from the germline V gene are SGHTA and FQGNSA. CDR3 length: 19 residues. V was pared by 1 base and J by 8 bases, with 21 bases of the junction left unmatched.

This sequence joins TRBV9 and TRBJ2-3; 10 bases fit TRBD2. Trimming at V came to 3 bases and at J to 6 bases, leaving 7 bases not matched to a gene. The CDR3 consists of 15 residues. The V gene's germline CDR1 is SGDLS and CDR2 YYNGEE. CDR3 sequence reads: CASSESGGEADTQYF. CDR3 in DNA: TGTGCCAGCAGCGAAAGCGGGGGGGAGGCTGATACGCAGTATTTT.

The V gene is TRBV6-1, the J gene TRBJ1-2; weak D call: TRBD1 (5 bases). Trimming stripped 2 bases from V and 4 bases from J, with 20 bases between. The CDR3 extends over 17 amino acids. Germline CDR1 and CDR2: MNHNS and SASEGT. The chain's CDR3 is CASSETGQGLETYGYTF. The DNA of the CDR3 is TGTGCCAGCAGTGAAACTGGGCAGGGTCTCGAAACCTATGGCTACACCTTC.

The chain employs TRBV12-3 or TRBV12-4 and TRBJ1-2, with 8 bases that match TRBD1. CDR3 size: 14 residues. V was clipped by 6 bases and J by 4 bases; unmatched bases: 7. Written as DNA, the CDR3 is TGTGCCAGCAGAGGACAGGGAGACTTCTATGGCTACACCTTC. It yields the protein CASRGQGDFYGYTF.

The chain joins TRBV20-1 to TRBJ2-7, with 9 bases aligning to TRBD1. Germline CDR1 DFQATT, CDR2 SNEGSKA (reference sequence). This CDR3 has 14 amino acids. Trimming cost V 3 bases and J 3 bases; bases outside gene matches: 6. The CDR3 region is CSARGQGTGYEQYF. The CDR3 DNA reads TGCAGTGCTAGGGGACAGGGAACGGGCTACGAGCAGTACTTC.

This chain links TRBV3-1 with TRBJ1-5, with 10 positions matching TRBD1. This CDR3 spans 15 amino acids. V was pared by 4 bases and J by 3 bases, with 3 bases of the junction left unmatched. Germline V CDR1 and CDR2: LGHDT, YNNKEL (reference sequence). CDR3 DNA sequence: TGTGCCAGCAGCCTAGGACAGGGGGTCAATCAGCCCCAGCATTTT. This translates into CASSLGQGVNQPQHF.

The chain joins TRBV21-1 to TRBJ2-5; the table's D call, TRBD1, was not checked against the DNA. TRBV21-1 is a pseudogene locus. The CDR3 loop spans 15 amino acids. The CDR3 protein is CASSNLGTGQETQYF. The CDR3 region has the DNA TGTGCCAGCAGCAACCTGGGGACAGGTCAAGAGACCCAGTACTTC.

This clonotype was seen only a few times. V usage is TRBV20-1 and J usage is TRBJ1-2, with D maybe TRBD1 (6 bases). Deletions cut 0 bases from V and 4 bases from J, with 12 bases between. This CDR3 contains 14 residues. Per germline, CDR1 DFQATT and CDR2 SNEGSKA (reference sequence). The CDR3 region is CSARDYRVGYGYTF. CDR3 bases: TGCAGTGCTAGAGACTACAGGGTCGGCTATGGCTACACCTTC.

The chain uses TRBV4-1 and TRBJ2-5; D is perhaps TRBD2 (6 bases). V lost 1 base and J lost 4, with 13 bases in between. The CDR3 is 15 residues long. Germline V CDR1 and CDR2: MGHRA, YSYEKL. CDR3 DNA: TGCGCCAGCAGCCAAGTTGTGACTAGTGCAGAGACCCAGTACTTC. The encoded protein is CASSQVVTSAETQYF.

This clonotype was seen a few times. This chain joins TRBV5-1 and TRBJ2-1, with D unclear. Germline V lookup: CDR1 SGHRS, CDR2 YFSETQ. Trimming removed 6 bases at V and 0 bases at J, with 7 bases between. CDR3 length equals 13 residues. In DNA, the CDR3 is TGCGCCAGCAAGTCAGGCTCCTACAATGAGCAGTTCTTC. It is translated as CASKSGSYNEQFF.